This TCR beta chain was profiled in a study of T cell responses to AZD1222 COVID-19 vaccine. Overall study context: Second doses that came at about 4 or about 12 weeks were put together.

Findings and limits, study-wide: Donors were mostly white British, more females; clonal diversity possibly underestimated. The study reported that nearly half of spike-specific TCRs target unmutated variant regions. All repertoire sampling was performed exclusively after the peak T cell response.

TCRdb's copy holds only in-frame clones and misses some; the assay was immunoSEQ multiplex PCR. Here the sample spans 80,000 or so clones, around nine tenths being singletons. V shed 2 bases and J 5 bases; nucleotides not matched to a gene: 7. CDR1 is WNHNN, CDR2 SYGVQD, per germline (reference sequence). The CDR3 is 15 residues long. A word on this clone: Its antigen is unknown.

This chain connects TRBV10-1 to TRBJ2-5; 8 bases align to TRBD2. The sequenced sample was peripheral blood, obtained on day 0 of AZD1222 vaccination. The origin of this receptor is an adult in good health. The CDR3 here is CASSERVAGRETQYF. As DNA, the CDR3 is TGCGCCAGCAGTGAGAGGGTAGCGGGGAGGGAGACCCAGTACTTC.